The 24 T cell receptor beta chains below come from one sample, sequenced in a study of T cells in Graves' hyperthyroidism and ophthalmopathy. The source material, RNA transcripts, was used to amplify TCR beta CDR3 regions. Carried out on the TCR CDR3, a first-round RT-PCR used the HTBI primer set. TCRdb reprocessed the multiplex PCR reads via MiXCR and lists one record per CDR3 protein. The sample holds approximately 570,000 distinct CDR3 sequences, 20% seen once. Sequencing was performed on blood. The receptor source for this set is a man aged 35 to 55 with Graves' ophthalmopathy.

This clonotype was observed a handful of times. V and J are TRBV4-3 and TRBJ1-2; TRBD1 matches at 7 bases. The trim removed 1 base at V and 8 bases at J, leaving 10 bases unmatched. CDR1 and CDR2 (germline): LGHNA, YSLEER. The CDR3 is 15 residues long. The CDR3 nucleotides read TGCGCCAGCAGCCAAGTGAAGTCCGCAGGGGGAGGCTACACCTTC. Its translation is CASSQVKSAGGGYTF.

This clonotype was seen repeatedly, ten times or more. The genes are TRBV11-2 and TRBJ2-7; possibly TRBD1 for D (5 bases). Germline assignment: CDR1 SGHAT and CDR2 FQNNGV. The V and J ends lost 2 bases and 3 bases respectively, with 8 bases between them. The length of the CDR3 is 13 residues. The CDR3 here is CASSLFDSYEQYF. The CDR3 DNA is TGTGCCAGCAGCTTATTCGACAGCTACGAGCAGTACTTC.

A remark on this clonotype: Possible read error: a much larger clone is one base away. The gene calls are TRBV5-1 and TRBJ1-1; 7 nucleotides align to TRBD1. The CDR3 sequence is 16 residues long. CDR1 and CDR2 from the germline V gene are SGHRS and YFSETQ. Trimming removed 4 bases from V and 3 bases from J; junction bases left unmatched: 12. DNA of the CDR3: TGCGCCAGCAGCAACCATGACAGGGCCTTGGACACTGAAGCTTTCTTT. Protein product: CASSNHDRALDTEAFF.

This clonotype was detected many times. DNA of the CDR3: TGTGCCAGCAGCTCCGGACAGTACCAAGAGACCCAGTACTTC. This sequence encodes CASSSGQYQETQYF. The rearrangement uses TRBV7-9 and TRBJ2-5; a possible D gene is TRBD1 (6 bases). The germline gives CDR1 SEHNR, CDR2 FQNEAQ (reference sequence). V lost 4 bases and J 0 bases, leaving 9 bases between the germline ends. The CDR3 runs to 14 residues.

This sequence joins TRBV28 and TRBJ2-5; 10 nucleotides agree with TRBD1. Trimming cost V 4 bases and J 5 bases; bases outside gene matches: 10. The CDR3 totals 16 residues. The germline V gene has CDR1 MDHEN and CDR2 SYDVKM. The CDR3 nucleotides are TGTGCCAGCAGTTACACCGGGACAGGGGTTTCGGAGACCCAGTACTTC. Amino acid sequence: CASSYTGTGVSETQYF.

The chain carries TRBV20-1 and TRBJ1-1; D possibly corresponds to TRBD1 (5 bases). This CDR3 is built from 14 residues. CDR1 is DFQATT and CDR2 is SNEGSKA in the germline V gene (reference sequence). V lost 3 bases, J lost 1 base, and 12 bases lay in between. This CDR3 reads CSARELGANTEAFF. The CDR3 nucleotides read TGCAGTGCTAGGGAGCTAGGGGCGAACACTGAAGCTTTCTTT.

This clonotype was seen a handful of times. The V and J genes are TRBV6-2 or TRBV6-3 and TRBJ1-2; 7 nucleotides align to TRBD1. CDR1 MNHEY and CDR2 SVGEGT come from the germline V gene. The CDR3 has 13 amino acids. J was trimmed by 8 bases and V by 6 bases; bases with no gene match: 9. The CDR3 nucleotides are TGTGCCAGCAGACCCACAGGGGTGAGCGGCTACACCTTC. This translates into CASRPTGVSGYTF.

This clonotype showed up just a few times. This rearrangement joins TRBV6-9 to TRBJ2-7, with D possibly being TRBD1 (5 bases). Germline values: CDR1 MNHGY, CDR2 SVAAGI. The length of the CDR3 is 14 residues. Trimming left V 4 bases short and J 3 bases short, with 13 bases between. DNA of the CDR3: TGTGCCAGCAGTTCAACAACAGGCAACTACGAGCAGTACTTC. It codes for CASSSTTGNYEQYF.

V and J are TRBV6-8 and TRBJ1-3; D ambiguous. CDR1 MNHGY and CDR2 SAAAGT come from the germline V gene. The CDR3 totals 15 residues. Trimming cost V 2 bases and J 0 bases, with 8 bases left between them. The CDR3 nucleotides read TGTGCCAGCAGTTACGGCAGGCGCTCTGGAAACACCATATATTTT. This gives the protein CASSYGRRSGNTIYF.

J is TRBJ2-3 and V is TRBV29-1; D is unclear. Germline V CDR1 and CDR2: SQVTM, ANQGSEA. CDR3 length equals 13 residues. V was cut by 4 bases and J by 4 bases, with 12 bases left in between. CDR3 sequence reads: CSVVPRSADTQYF. The CDR3 DNA is TGCAGCGTTGTCCCACGCTCGGCAGATACGCAGTATTTT.

This clonotype was seen a few times. V and J are TRBV18 and TRBJ2-5; possibly TRBD2 for D (5 bases). V shed 5 bases and J shed 5 bases, with 18 bases lying between them. This CDR3 contains 15 residues. Germline V gives CDR1 KGHSH, CDR2 LQKENI. DNA for the CDR3: TGTGCCAGCTCAGCGACTGGGATTCGAGGGGAGACCCAGTACTTC. The encoded protein is CASSATGIRGETQYF. Filled out from reference TRBV18 and TRBJ2-5, the complete variable domain reads NAGVMQNPRHLVRRRGQEARLRCSPMKGHSHVYWYRQLPEEGLKFMVYLQKENIIDESGMPKERFSAEFPKEGPSILRIQQVVRGDSAAYFCASSATGIRGETQYFGPGTRLLVL.

This clonotype was seen many times. J is TRBJ1-2 and V is TRBV5-6; tentatively, D is TRBD1 (6 bases). Germline lookup yields CDR1 SGHDT and CDR2 YYEEEE. V lost 4 bases and J 2 bases, leaving 9 bases between the germline ends. CDR3 length: 13 residues. The DNA for the CDR3 is TGTGCCAGCAGCACCGACAGGAACTATGGCTACACCTTC. It codes for CASSTDRNYGYTF.

This clonotype came up a few times. The CDR3: CASTDRITEAFF. CDR3 DNA: TGTGCCAGCACAGACCGTATCACTGAAGCTTTCTTT. The chain employs TRBV27 and TRBJ1-1; D unclear. CDR3 length: 12 amino acids. Trimming took 7 bases from V and 4 from J, leaving 10 bases between them. Per germline, CDR1 MNHEY and CDR2 SMNVEV (reference sequence).

The rearrangement uses TRBV14 and TRBJ1-1; tentative D call: TRBD1 (6 bases). The CDR3 runs to 16 residues. Germline-derived CDR1 and CDR2 are SGHDN and FVKESK. V lost 5 bases, J lost 4 bases, and 20 bases lay in between. The chain's CDR3 is CASSARQVLFGTEAFF. DNA for the CDR3: TGTGCCAGCAGCGCCCGACAGGTTTTGTTTGGCACTGAAGCTTTCTTT.

The V and J genes are TRBV24-1 and TRBJ2-3, with TRBD1 identical over 10 bases. The junction had 4 bases not matched to a gene; V was cut back by 3 bases and J by 11 bases. This CDR3 is built from 13 residues. Per germline, CDR1 KGHDR and CDR2 SFDVKD. DNA for the CDR3: TGTGCCACCAGTGATGGGGGACAGGGGAAGCAGTATTTT. Protein product: CATSDGGQGKQYF.

The gene calls are TRBV5-6 and TRBJ2-5, with 11 positions matching TRBD2. The CDR3 is made up of 16 amino acids. The V segment lost 2 bases and the J segment 5 bases; nucleotides outside the gene matches: 8. CDR1 and CDR2 from the germline V gene are SGHDT and YYEEEE. DNA for the CDR3: TGTGCCAGCAGCTTAATAGCGGGGGGGCCCCGCGAGACCCAGTACTTC. This translates into CASSLIAGGPRETQYF.

This clonotype has at least ten counts. The V gene is TRBV6-2 or TRBV6-3, the J gene TRBJ2-5; D gene ambiguous. The V and J ends lost 2 bases and 5 bases respectively, with 12 bases between them. This CDR3 is built from 14 residues. Germline CDR1 and CDR2: MNHEY and SVGEGT. In nucleotides, the CDR3 is TGTGCCAGCAGTTACAGTGGGGTGCTGGAGACCCAGTACTTC. Protein product: CASSYSGVLETQYF.

The CDR3 loop is CASSVLGTSGGENYEQYF. The CDR3 DNA follows: TGTGCCAGCAGCGTACTTGGGACTAGCGGGGGAGAAAACTACGAGCAGTACTTC. V gene TRBV9 combines with J gene TRBJ2-7; TRBD2 matches at 14 bases. Germline loops: CDR1 SGDLS, CDR2 YYNGEE. CDR3 length: 18 residues. V lost 1 base to trimming and J lost 3 bases; unmatched junction nucleotides: 9.

This clonotype was detected only a few times. The V call is TRBV4-1, the J call TRBJ2-7; 9 bases are shared with TRBD1. The CDR3 is made up of 15 amino acids. Germline V gene sequence: CDR1 MGHRA, CDR2 YSYEKL. J was trimmed by 4 bases and V by 2 bases; bases with no gene match: 6. CDR3 residues: CASSQTGTGTYEQYF. In DNA, the CDR3 is TGCGCCAGCAGCCAAACCGGGACAGGGACTTACGAGCAGTACTTC.

V gene TRBV11-2 combines with J gene TRBJ2-2; TRBD2 is a possible D gene (7 bases). CDR1 is SGHAT and CDR2 is FQNNGV in the germline V gene. The CDR3 has 14 residues. With 5 bases removed from V and 4 bases from J, the gap between germline ends came to 11 bases. CDR3: CASSTGGRTGELFF. DNA of the CDR3: TGTGCCAGCAGCACGGGGGGCCGCACCGGGGAGCTGTTTTTT.

This clonotype was counted only a few times. The rearrangement uses TRBV4-1 and TRBJ1-1; TRBD1 aligns across 10 bases. The CDR3 is 15 amino acids. Germline V gene data show CDR1 as MGHRA and CDR2 as YSYEKL. V trimming: 5 bases; J trimming: 1 base; junction bases outside the gene matches: 4. The CDR3 DNA reads TGCGCCAGCAGCAAGGGACAGGGGCCGAACACTGAAGCTTTCTTT. Its protein product is CASSKGQGPNTEAFF.

The chain combines TRBV28 with TRBJ1-4; possibly TRBD1 for D (5 bases). The CDR3 is 11 residues long. Trimming took 8 bases from V and 8 from J, leaving 9 bases between them. Germline-derived CDR1 and CDR2 are MDHEN and SYDVKM. The CDR3, as DNA: TGTGCCAGCGGGGGTCAGGAAAAACTGTTTTTT. Its translation: CASGGQEKLFF.

This clonotype was seen once. The chain employs TRBV27 and TRBJ2-2; D not certain. There are 18 residues in the CDR3. Deletions cut 0 bases from V and 6 bases from J, with 20 bases between. CDR1 and CDR2 from the germline V gene are MNHEY and SMNVEV (reference sequence). CDR3 in amino acids: CASSLSAEPLPWAGELFF. CDR3 nucleotide sequence: TGTGCCAGCAGTTTATCGGCTGAGCCACTCCCGTGGGCCGGGGAGCTGTTTTTT.

There are many counts of this clonotype. V is TRBV6-2 or TRBV6-3 and J is TRBJ2-4; TRBD2 agrees at 7 bases. Germline V gives CDR1 MNHEY, CDR2 SVGEGT. V lost 0 bases and J lost 0; bases outside the gene matches: 8. The CDR3 is 18 amino acids. CDR3 nucleotide sequence: TGTGCCAGCAGTTACTCAACGGCGGGAGTACTAGCCAAAAACATTCAGTACTTC. This codes for CASSYSTAGVLAKNIQYF.